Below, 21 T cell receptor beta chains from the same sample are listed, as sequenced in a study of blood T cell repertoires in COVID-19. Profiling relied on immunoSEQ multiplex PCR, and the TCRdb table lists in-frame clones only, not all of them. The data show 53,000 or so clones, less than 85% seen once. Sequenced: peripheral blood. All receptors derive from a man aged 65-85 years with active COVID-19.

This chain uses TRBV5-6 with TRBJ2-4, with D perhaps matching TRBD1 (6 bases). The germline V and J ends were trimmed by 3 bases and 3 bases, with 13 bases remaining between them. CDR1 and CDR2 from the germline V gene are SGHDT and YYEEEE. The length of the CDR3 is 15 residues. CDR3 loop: CASSWSSRGKNIQYF. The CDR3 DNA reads TGTGCCAGCAGCTGGTCCTCCAGGGGCAAAAACATTCAGTACTTC.

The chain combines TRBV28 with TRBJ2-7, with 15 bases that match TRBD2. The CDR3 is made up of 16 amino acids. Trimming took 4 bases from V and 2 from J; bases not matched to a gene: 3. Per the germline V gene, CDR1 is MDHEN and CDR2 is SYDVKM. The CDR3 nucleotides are TGTGCCAGCAGTTACCGGACTAGCGGGAGGGCCTACGAGCAGTACTTC. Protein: CASSYRTSGRAYEQYF.

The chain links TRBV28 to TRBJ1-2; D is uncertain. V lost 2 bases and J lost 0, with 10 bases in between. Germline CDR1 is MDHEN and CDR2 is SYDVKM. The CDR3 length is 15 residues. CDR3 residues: CASSLRGRTNYGYTF. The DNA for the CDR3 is TGTGCCAGCAGTTTAAGAGGAAGGACTAACTATGGCTACACCTTC.

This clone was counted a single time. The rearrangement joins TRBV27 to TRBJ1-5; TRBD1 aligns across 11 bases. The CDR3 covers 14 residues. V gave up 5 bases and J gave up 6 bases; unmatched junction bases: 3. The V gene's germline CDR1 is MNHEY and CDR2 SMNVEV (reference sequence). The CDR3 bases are TGTGCCAGCAGTGGACAGGGGGCCGGTCAGCCCCAGCATTTT. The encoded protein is CASSGQGAGQPQHF.

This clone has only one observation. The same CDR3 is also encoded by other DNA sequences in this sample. The CDR3 nucleotides are TGTGCCAGTCGAGACAGACCGAACACTGAAGCTTTCTTT. Protein: CASRDRPNTEAFF. The rearrangement joins TRBV19 to TRBJ1-1, with D maybe TRBD1 (5 bases). The germline V gene has CDR1 LNHDA and CDR2 SQIVND (reference sequence). The CDR3 has 13 amino acids. V lost 8 bases to trimming and J lost 1 base, with 11 bases between them. Full variable domain (rest looked up from reference TRBV19 and TRBJ1-1): DGGITQSPKYLFRKEGQNVTLSCEQNLNHDAMYWYRQDPGQGLRLIYYSQIVNDFQKGDIAEGYSVSREKKESFPLTVTSAQKNPTAFYLCASRDRPNTEAFFGQGTRLTVV.

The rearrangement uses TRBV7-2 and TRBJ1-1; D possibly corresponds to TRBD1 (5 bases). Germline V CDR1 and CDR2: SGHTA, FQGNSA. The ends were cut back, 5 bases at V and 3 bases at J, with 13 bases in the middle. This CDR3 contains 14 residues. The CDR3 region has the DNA TGTGCCAGCAGCGTCGGTGGGGCCGACACTGAAGCTTTCTTT. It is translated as CASSVGGADTEAFF.

Written as DNA, the CDR3 is TGTGCCAGCAGCCCGCGGTCTGGAAACACCATATATTTT. Translating it yields CASSPRSGNTIYF. V usage is TRBV12-3 or TRBV12-4 and J usage is TRBJ1-3, with D uncertain. This CDR3 comprises 13 residues. V was trimmed by 6 bases and J by 1 base, leaving 7 bases between them.

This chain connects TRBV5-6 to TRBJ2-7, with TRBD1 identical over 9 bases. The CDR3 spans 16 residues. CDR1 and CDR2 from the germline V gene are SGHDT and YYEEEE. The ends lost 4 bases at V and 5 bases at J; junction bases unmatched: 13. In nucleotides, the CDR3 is TGTGCCAGCAGCCCAGAAGAGGACAGGGGATCCCACGAGCAGTACTTC. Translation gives CASSPEEDRGSHEQYF.

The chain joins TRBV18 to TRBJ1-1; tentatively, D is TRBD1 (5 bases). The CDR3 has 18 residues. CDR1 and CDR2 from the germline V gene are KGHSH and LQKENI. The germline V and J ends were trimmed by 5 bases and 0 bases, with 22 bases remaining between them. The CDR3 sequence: CASSSLTAFGDMNTEAFF. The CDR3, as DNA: TGTGCCAGCTCATCCTTGACAGCCTTTGGAGACATGAACACTGAAGCTTTCTTT.

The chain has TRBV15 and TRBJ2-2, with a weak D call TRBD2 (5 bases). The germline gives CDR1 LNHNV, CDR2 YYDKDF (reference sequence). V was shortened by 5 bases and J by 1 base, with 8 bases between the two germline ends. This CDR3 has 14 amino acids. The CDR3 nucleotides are TGTGCCACCAGCCCTCGGGGGAACACCGGGGAGCTGTTTTTT. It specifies CATSPRGNTGELFF.

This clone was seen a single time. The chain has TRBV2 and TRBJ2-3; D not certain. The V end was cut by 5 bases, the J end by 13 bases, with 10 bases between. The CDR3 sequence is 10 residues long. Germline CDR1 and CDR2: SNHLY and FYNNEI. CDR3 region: CASSTPEEYF. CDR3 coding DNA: TGTGCCAGCAGTACTCCCGAGGAGTATTTT.

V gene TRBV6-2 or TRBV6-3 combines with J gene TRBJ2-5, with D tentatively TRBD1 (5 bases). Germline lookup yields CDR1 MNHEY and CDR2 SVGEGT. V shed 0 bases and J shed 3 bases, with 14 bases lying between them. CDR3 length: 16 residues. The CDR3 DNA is TGTGCCAGCAGTTACTCCCCCCGAGACAGCAAAGAGACCCAGTACTTC. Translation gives CASSYSPRDSKETQYF.

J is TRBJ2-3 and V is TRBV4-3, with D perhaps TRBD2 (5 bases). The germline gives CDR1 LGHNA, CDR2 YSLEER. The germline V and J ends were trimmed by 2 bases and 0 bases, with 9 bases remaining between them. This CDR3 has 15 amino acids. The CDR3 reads CASSQSGRSTDTQYF. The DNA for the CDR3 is TGCGCCAGCAGCCAATCGGGAAGGAGCACAGATACGCAGTATTTT.

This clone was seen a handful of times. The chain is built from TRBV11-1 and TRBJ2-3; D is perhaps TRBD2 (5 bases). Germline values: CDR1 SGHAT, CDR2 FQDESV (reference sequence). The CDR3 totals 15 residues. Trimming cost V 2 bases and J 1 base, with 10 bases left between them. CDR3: CASSLPGMGTDTQYF. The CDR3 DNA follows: TGTGCCAGCAGCTTACCCGGGATGGGCACAGATACGCAGTATTTT.

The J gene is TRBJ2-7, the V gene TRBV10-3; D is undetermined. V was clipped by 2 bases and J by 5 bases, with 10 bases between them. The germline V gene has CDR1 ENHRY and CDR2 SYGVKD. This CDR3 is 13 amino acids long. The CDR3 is CAISEGGPNEQYF. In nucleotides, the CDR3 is TGTGCCATCAGTGAGGGCGGTCCTAACGAGCAGTACTTC.

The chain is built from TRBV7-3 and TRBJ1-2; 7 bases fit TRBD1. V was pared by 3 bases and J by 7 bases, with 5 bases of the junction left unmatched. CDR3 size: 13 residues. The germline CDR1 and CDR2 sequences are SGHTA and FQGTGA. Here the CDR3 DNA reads TGTGCCAGCAGCTTTGACAGGGCTGGTGGCTACACCTTC. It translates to CASSFDRAGGYTF.

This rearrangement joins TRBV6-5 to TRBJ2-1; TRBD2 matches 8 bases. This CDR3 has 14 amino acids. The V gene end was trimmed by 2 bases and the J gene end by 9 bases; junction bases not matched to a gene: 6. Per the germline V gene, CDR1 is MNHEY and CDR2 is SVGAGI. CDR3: CASSYPGRAGEQFF. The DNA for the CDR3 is TGTGCCAGCAGTTACCCCGGGAGGGCCGGTGAGCAGTTCTTC.

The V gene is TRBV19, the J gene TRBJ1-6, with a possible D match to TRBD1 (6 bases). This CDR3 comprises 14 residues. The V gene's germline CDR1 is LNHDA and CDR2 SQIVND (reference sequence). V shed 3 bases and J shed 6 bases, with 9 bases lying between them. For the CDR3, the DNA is TGTGCCAGTAGTATCCAGGGGCGTAATTCACCCCTCCACTTT. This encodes CASSIQGRNSPLHF.

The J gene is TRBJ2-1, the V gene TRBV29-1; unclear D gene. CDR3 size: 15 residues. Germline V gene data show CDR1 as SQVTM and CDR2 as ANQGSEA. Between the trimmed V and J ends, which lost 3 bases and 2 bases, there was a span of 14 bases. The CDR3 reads CSVEFTHLTYNEQFF. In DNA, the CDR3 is TGCAGCGTTGAGTTTACACATTTAACCTACAATGAGCAGTTCTTC.

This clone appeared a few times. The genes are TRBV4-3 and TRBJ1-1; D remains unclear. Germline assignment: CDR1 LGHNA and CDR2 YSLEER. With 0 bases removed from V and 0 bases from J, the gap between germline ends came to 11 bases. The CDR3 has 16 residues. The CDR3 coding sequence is TGCGCCAGCAGCCAAGATGAAGGAGCCTTGAACACTGAAGCTTTCTTT. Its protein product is CASSQDEGALNTEAFF.

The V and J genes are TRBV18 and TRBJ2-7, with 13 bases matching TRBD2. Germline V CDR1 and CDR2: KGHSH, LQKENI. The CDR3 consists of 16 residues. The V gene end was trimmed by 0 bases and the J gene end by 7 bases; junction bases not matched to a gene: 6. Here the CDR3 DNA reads TGTGCCAGCTCACCACCTACTAGCGGGAGGGCCCGGGAGCAGTACTTC. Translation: CASSPPTSGRAREQYF. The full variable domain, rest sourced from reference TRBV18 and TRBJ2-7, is NAGVMQNPRHLVRRRGQEARLRCSPMKGHSHVYWYRQLPEEGLKFMVYLQKENIIDESGMPKERFSAEFPKEGPSILRIQQVVRGDSAAYFCASSPPTSGRAREQYFGPGTRLTVT.